This record covers a single T cell receptor (beta chain). This sample is part of a study of blood T cell repertoires in COVID-19. Study-wide context: Spain, Italy and the United States supplied samples that represented acute and convalescent COVID-19. PBMCs, B-cell-depleted T cells, or T cells provided the cDNA or gDNA that made up the material.

As processed by the authors: From reference gene primer amplification, estimates of nucleated cell counts were derived. Profiled with immunoSEQ multiplex PCR; TCRdb holds only in-frame clones, not every one. Clone size and the V and J calls come from that table; the DNA yielded D and trimming. The sample consists of some 150,000 clones, around 88% of them appearing once. J was trimmed by 3 bases and V by 0 bases; bases with no gene match: 6. This CDR3 has 16 residues. Germline CDR1 reads KGHSH; CDR2 reads LQKENI. V is TRBV18 and J is TRBJ1-1; 8 positions agree with TRBD1. Material for sequencing was peripheral blood. This receptor was obtained from an older woman with acute or convalescent COVID-19. The CDR3 DNA follows: TGTGCCAGCTCACCACCGTTGCAGGGGGCGTACACTGAAGCTTTCTTT. Translating gives CASSPPLQGAYTEAFF.